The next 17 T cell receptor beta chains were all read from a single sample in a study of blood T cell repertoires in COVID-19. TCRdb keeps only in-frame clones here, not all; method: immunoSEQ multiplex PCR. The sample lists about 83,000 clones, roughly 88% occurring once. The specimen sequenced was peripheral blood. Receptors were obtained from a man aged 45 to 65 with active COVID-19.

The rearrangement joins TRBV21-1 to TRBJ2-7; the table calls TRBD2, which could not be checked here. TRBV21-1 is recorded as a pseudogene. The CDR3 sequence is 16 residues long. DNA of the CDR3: TGTGCCAGCAGCACCCACCCACCATCCGGGAGGGCCCGCCAGTACTTC. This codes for CASSTHPPSGRARQYF.

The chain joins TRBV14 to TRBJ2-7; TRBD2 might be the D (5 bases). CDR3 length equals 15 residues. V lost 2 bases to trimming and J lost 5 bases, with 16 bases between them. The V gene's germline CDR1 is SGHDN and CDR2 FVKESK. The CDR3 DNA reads TGTGCCAGCAGCCAAAATGTGGGGAGCTGGAACGAGCAGTACTTC. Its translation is CASSQNVGSWNEQYF.

The CDR3 bases are TGTGCCAGCAGCTTGACTATTAAATATGAGCAGTTCTTC. Translating it yields CASSLTIKYEQFF. This chain joins TRBV7-8 and TRBJ2-1; a weak D match, TRBD2 (5 bases). The CDR3 has 13 amino acids. Per the germline V gene, CDR1 is SGHVS and CDR2 is FQNEAQ. V was shortened by 3 bases and J by 8 bases, with 11 bases between the two germline ends.

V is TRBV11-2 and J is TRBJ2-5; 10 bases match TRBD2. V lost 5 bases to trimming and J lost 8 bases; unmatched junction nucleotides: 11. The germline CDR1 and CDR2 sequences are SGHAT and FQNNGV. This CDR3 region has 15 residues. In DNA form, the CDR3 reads TGTGCCAGCAGCAATAGCGGGGGGACCCTCCGAACCCAGTACTTC. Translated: CASSNSGGTLRTQYF.

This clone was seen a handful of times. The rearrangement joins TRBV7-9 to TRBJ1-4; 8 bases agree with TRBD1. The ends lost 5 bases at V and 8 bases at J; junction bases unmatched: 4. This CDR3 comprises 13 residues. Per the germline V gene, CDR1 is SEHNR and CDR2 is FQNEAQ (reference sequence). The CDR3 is CASSDRTGEKLFF. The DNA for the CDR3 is TGTGCCAGCAGCGATAGGACAGGGGAAAAACTGTTTTTT.

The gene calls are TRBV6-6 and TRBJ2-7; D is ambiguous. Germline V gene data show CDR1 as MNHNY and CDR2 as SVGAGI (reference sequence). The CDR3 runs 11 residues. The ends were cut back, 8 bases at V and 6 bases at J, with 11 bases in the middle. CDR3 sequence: CASGRLPEQYF. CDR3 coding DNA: TGTGCCAGCGGTCGTCTTCCCGAGCAGTACTTC.

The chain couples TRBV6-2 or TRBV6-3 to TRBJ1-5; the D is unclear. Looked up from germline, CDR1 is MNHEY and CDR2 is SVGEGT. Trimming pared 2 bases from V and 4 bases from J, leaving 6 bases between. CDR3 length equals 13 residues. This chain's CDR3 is CASSYRQNQPQHF. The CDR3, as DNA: TGTGCCAGCAGTTACCGCCAGAATCAGCCCCAGCATTTT.

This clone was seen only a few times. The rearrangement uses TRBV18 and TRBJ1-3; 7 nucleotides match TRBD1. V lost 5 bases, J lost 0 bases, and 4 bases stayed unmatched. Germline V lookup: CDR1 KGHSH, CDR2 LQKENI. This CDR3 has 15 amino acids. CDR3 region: CASSFQGDSGNTIYF. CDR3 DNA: TGTGCCAGCTCATTTCAGGGGGACTCTGGAAACACCATATATTTT.

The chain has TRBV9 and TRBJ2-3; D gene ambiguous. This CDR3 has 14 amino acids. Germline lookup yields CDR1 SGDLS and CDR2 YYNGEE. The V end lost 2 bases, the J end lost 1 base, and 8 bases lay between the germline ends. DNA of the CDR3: TGTGCCAGCAGCGTCGACGGAGGCACAGATACGCAGTATTTT. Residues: CASSVDGGTDTQYF.

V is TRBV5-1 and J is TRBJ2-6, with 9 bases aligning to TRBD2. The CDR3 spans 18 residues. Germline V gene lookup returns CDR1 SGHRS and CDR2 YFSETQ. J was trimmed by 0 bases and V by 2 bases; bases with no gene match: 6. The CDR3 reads CASSLPGLAVSGANVLTF. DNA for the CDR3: TGCGCCAGCAGCTTACCGGGACTAGCCGTCTCTGGGGCCAACGTCCTGACTTTC. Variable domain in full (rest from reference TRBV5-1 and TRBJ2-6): KAGVTQTPRYLIKTRGQQVTLSCSPISGHRSVSWYQQTPGQGLQFLFEYFSETQRNKGNFPGRFSGRQFSNSRSEMNVSTLELGDSALYLCASSLPGLAVSGANVLTFGAGSRLTVL.

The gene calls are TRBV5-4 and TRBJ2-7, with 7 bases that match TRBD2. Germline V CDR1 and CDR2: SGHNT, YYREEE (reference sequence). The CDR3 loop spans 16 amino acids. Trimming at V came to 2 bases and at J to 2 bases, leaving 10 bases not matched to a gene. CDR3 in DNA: TGTGCCAGCAGCTTTTCCAGGCGGGAGTCTCCCTACGAGCAGTACTTC. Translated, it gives CASSFSRRESPYEQYF.

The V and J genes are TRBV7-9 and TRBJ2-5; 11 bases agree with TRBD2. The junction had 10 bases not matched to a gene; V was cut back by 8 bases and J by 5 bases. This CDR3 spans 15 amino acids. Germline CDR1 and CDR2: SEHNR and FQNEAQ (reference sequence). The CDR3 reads CASSPTSGGLETQYF. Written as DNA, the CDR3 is TGTGCCAGCTCCCCCACTAGCGGGGGTCTGGAGACCCAGTACTTC. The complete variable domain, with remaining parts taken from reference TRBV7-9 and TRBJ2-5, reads DTGVSQNPRHKITKRGQNVTFRCDPISEHNRLYWYRQTLGQGPEFLTYFQNEAQLEKSRLLSDRFSAERPKGSFSTLEIQRTEQGDSAMYLCASSPTSGGLETQYFGPGTRLLVL.

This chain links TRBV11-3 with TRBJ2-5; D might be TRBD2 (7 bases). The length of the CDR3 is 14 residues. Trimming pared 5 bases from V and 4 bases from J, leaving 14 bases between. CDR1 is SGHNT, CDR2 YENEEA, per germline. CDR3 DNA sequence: TGTGCCAGCAGCCCGGGGGGCGGAGGAGAGACCCAGTACTTC. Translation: CASSPGGGGETQYF.

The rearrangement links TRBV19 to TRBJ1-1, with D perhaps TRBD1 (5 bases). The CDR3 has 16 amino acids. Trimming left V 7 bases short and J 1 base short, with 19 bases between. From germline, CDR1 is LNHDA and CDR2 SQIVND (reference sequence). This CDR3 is CASTSHGGGTNTEAFF. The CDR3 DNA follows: TGTGCCAGTACCTCTCATGGGGGGGGGACGAACACTGAAGCTTTCTTT.

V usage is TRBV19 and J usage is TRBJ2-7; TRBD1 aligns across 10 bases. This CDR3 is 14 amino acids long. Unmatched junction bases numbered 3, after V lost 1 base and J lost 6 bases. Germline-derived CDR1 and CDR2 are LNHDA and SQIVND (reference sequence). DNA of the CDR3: TGTGCCAGTAGTATAGCCTGGACAGGGGGCGAGCAGTACTTC. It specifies CASSIAWTGGEQYF.

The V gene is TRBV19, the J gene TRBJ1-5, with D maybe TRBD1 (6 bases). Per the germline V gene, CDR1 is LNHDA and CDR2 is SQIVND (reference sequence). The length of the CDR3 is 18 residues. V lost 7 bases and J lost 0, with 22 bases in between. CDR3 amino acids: CASNTRRGGGSSNQPQHF. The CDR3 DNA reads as TGTGCCAGTAACACACGGAGGGGAGGGGGGTCTAGCAATCAGCCCCAGCATTTT. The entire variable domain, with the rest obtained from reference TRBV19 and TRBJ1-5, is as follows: DGGITQSPKYLFRKEGQNVTLSCEQNLNHDAMYWYRQDPGQGLRLIYYSQIVNDFQKGDIAEGYSVSREKKESFPLTVTSAQKNPTAFYLCASNTRRGGGSSNQPQHFGDGTRLSIL.

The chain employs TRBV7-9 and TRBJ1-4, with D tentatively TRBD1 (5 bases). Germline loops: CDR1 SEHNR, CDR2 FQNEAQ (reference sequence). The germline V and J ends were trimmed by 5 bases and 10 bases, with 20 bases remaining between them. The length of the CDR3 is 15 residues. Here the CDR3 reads CASSQLESRRGKLFF. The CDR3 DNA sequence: TGTGCCAGCAGCCAATTAGAGTCTAGGAGGGGAAAACTGTTTTTT.